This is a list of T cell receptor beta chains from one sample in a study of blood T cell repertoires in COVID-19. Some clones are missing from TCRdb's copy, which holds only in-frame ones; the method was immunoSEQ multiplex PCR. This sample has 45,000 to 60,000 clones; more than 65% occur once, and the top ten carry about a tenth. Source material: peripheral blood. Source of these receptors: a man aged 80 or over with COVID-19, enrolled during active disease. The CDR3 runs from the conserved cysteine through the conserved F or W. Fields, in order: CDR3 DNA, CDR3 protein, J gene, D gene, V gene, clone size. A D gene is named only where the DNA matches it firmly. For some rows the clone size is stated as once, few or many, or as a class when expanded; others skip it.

CDR3 DNA: TGCAGCTGGGGCCTTTACAATGAGCAGTTCTTC
CDR3 protein: CSWGLYNEQFF
J gene: TRBJ2-1
D gene: -
V gene: TRBV20-1
clone size: -

CDR3 DNA: TGTGCCAGCTCACCCGACGGTTACAGCGGCTACACCTTC
CDR3 protein: CASSPDGYSGYTF
J gene: TRBJ1-2
D gene: -
V gene: TRBV18
clone size: -

CDR3 DNA: TGTGCCAGTAGCAAGGGACAGGGGTACCTCGATACTGAAGCTTTCTTT
CDR3 protein: CASSKGQGYLDTEAFF
J gene: TRBJ1-1
D gene: TRBD1
V gene: TRBV19
clone size: once

CDR3 DNA: TGTGCCAGCAGCCCGACAGGGGAGAACACCGGGGAGCTGTTTTTT
CDR3 protein: CASSPTGENTGELFF
J gene: TRBJ2-2
D gene: TRBD1
V gene: TRBV7-9
clone size: -

CDR3 DNA: TGTGCCAGCAGCCAAGGAGGGGGTGGAAACACCATATATTTT
CDR3 protein: CASSQGGGGNTIYF
J gene: TRBJ1-3
D gene: -
V gene: TRBV3-1/TRBV3-2
clone size: -

CDR3 DNA: TGTGCCAGCAGTTACTCGATGGGACAGGGTTTAGCCAAAAACATTCAGTACTTC
CDR3 protein: CASSYSMGQGLAKNIQYF
J gene: TRBJ2-4
D gene: TRBD1
V gene: TRBV6-2/TRBV6-3
clone size: -

CDR3 DNA: TGCGCCAGCAGCTTGACTAGCGGGGGGGTTCCAGATACGCAGTATTTT
CDR3 protein: CASSLTSGGVPDTQYF
J gene: TRBJ2-3
D gene: TRBD2
V gene: TRBV5-1
clone size: -

CDR3 DNA: TGTGCCGGGGGCATGGGGGAGACCCAGTACTTC
CDR3 protein: CAGGMGETQYF
J gene: TRBJ2-5
D gene: -
V gene: TRBV6-5
clone size: -

CDR3 DNA: TGCAGCACTAGGGACTCCAGCTATGGCTACACCTTC
CDR3 protein: CSTRDSSYGYTF
J gene: TRBJ1-2
D gene: -
V gene: TRBV29-1
clone size: -

CDR3 DNA: TGTGCCAGCAGCCGTCCGGGACTAGCGAGCAATGAGCAGTTCTTC
CDR3 protein: CASSRPGLASNEQFF
J gene: TRBJ2-1
D gene: TRBD2
V gene: TRBV5-8
clone size: -

CDR3 DNA: TGTGCCAGCAGGAGGGGGTATGATGAAAAACTGTTTTTT
CDR3 protein: CASRRGYDEKLFF
J gene: TRBJ1-4
D gene: -
V gene: TRBV2
clone size: -

CDR3 DNA: TGTGCCAGCAGCCAAGACTACGGGTGGTATTCACCCCTCCACTTT
CDR3 protein: CASSQDYGWYSPLHF
J gene: TRBJ1-6
D gene: -
V gene: TRBV3-1/TRBV3-2
clone size: -

CDR3 DNA: TGCAGCGCCGCCCCGAGTCGTAGCACAGATACGCAGTATTTT
CDR3 protein: CSAAPSRSTDTQYF
J gene: TRBJ2-3
D gene: -
V gene: TRBV29-1
clone size: -

CDR3 DNA: TGTGCCAGCAGCAAACAGGGGATCGATGGCTACACCTTC
CDR3 protein: CASSKQGIDGYTF
J gene: TRBJ1-2
D gene: -
V gene: TRBV21-1
clone size: -

CDR3 DNA: TGCGCCAGCAGCTTGGTTAGCGGGGGGCCACAAGAGACCCAGTACTTC
CDR3 protein: CASSLVSGGPQETQYF
J gene: TRBJ2-5
D gene: TRBD2
V gene: TRBV5-1
clone size: -

CDR3 DNA: TGTGCCACCAGTGATTTGAGCGGCGGGGTCTACAATGAGCAGTTCTTC
CDR3 protein: CATSDLSGGVYNEQFF
J gene: TRBJ2-1
D gene: -
V gene: TRBV24-1
clone size: -

CDR3 DNA: TGTGCCAGCAGCGTAGCTGACAGCCCCTACGAGCAGTACTTC
CDR3 protein: CASSVADSPYEQYF
J gene: TRBJ2-7
D gene: -
V gene: TRBV9
clone size: -

CDR3 DNA: TGTGCCAGCAGTTTATCGTTAGTAGGGGGTGACTCACCCCTCCACTTT
CDR3 protein: CASSLSLVGGDSPLHF
J gene: TRBJ1-6
D gene: -
V gene: TRBV27
clone size: -

CDR3 DNA: TGTGCCAGCTCACCACCGGGACACTGGATTGGCTATGGCTACACCTTC
CDR3 protein: CASSPPGHWIGYGYTF
J gene: TRBJ1-2
D gene: -
V gene: TRBV18
clone size: -

CDR3 DNA: TGTGCCAGCGGGCTACGCGATTCACCCCTCCACTTT
CDR3 protein: CASGLRDSPLHF
J gene: TRBJ1-6
D gene: -
V gene: TRBV6-5
clone size: -

CDR3 DNA: TGTGCCAGCAGCCGGGACACTGTCTATGGCTACACCTTC
CDR3 protein: CASSRDTVYGYTF
J gene: TRBJ1-2
D gene: -
V gene: TRBV12-3/TRBV12-4
clone size: -

CDR3 DNA: TGTGCCAGCAGCTTATTTTGGGGGCTGACCGGGGAGCTGTTTTTT
CDR3 protein: CASSLFWGLTGELFF
J gene: TRBJ2-2
D gene: -
V gene: TRBV7-2
clone size: -

CDR3 DNA: TGTGCCAGCAGCCAGGGGACAGGTAGCAATCAGCCCCAGCATTTT
CDR3 protein: CASSQGTGSNQPQHF
J gene: TRBJ1-5
D gene: TRBD1
V gene: TRBV3-1/TRBV3-2
clone size: -

CDR3 DNA: TGTGCCAGCTCACCTACTACCGAGGGGCCCCAGCATTTT
CDR3 protein: CASSPTTEGPQHF
J gene: TRBJ1-5
D gene: -
V gene: TRBV18
clone size: -

CDR3 DNA: TGTGCCAGTAGTACCCCTTTAGCGGGGGTTAACTATGGCTACACCTTC
CDR3 protein: CASSTPLAGVNYGYTF
J gene: TRBJ1-2
D gene: -
V gene: TRBV19
clone size: -

CDR3 DNA: TGTGCCAGCAGCCCCGCTAGCGGGACCTCCACAGATACGCAGTATTTT
CDR3 protein: CASSPASGTSTDTQYF
J gene: TRBJ2-3
D gene: TRBD2
V gene: TRBV7-9
clone size: -

CDR3 DNA: TGTGCCACCGGGGTTAGCGTCGCCTACAATGAGCAGTTCTTC
CDR3 protein: CATGVSVAYNEQFF
J gene: TRBJ2-1
D gene: -
V gene: TRBV15
clone size: -

CDR3 DNA: TGTGCCAGCTCACCCTTACGACAGTCAGCTTTCTTT
CDR3 protein: CASSPLRQSAFF
J gene: TRBJ1-1
D gene: -
V gene: TRBV18
clone size: -

CDR3 DNA: TGTGCCAGCAGCTTGGAAGTCCGGGAGGGGGAGCAGTTCTTC
CDR3 protein: CASSLEVREGEQFF
J gene: TRBJ2-1
D gene: TRBD2
V gene: TRBV5-4
clone size: -

CDR3 DNA: TGTGCCAGCAGCTTAAGAGGGACTAGCGAAGATACGCAGTATTTT
CDR3 protein: CASSLRGTSEDTQYF
J gene: TRBJ2-3
D gene: TRBD2
V gene: TRBV7-3
clone size: few

CDR3 DNA: TGTGCCAGCAGTTCTGGGCCTCACACTGAAGCTTTCTTT
CDR3 protein: CASSSGPHTEAFF
J gene: TRBJ1-1
D gene: -
V gene: TRBV28
clone size: -

CDR3 DNA: TGTGCCAGCTCACCGGGACAGGGGGCCTACGGGGAGCTGTTTTTT
CDR3 protein: CASSPGQGAYGELFF
J gene: TRBJ2-2
D gene: TRBD1
V gene: TRBV18
clone size: -

CDR3 DNA: TGTGCCAGTAGCAAAGACAGCCAAGAGACCCAGTACTTC
CDR3 protein: CASSKDSQETQYF
J gene: TRBJ2-5
D gene: -
V gene: TRBV19
clone size: -

CDR3 DNA: TGCGCCAGCAGCCAAGATGGCGGGGGGGCCGGCTACGAGCAGTACTTC
CDR3 protein: CASSQDGGGAGYEQYF
J gene: TRBJ2-7
D gene: TRBD2
V gene: TRBV4-3
clone size: -

CDR3 DNA: TGTGCCAGCAGCGGGCAGGGAAAGGGGTTCTATGGCTACACCTTC
CDR3 protein: CASSGQGKGFYGYTF
J gene: TRBJ1-2
D gene: -
V gene: TRBV5-8
clone size: -

CDR3 DNA: TGTGCCAGCAGCCCAAGACAGGGAGATCAGCCCCAGCATTTT
CDR3 protein: CASSPRQGDQPQHF
J gene: TRBJ1-5
D gene: TRBD1
V gene: TRBV4-2
clone size: -

CDR3 DNA: TGTGCCAGCAGCTTGGTTTCCGGGACAGCTAACTATGGCTACACCTTC
CDR3 protein: CASSLVSGTANYGYTF
J gene: TRBJ1-2
D gene: TRBD1
V gene: TRBV5-6
clone size: -

CDR3 DNA: TGTGCCAGTACCCCGTTGGGCAGGGAGGATCAGCCCCAGCATTTT
CDR3 protein: CASTPLGREDQPQHF
J gene: TRBJ1-5
D gene: -
V gene: TRBV19
clone size: -

CDR3 DNA: TGTGCCAGCAGTTACACTAGCGGGAGCGGCGATGAGCAGTTCTTC
CDR3 protein: CASSYTSGSGDEQFF
J gene: TRBJ2-1
D gene: TRBD2
V gene: TRBV6-2/TRBV6-3
clone size: -

CDR3 DNA: TGTGCCACCAGTGATCCCCGACAGGGGGCCTACAATGAGCAGTTCTTC
CDR3 protein: CATSDPRQGAYNEQFF
J gene: TRBJ2-1
D gene: TRBD1
V gene: TRBV24-1
clone size: -

CDR3 DNA: TGTGCCAGCAACAGACAGGTTGTCGATTCACCCCTCCACTTT
CDR3 protein: CASNRQVVDSPLHF
J gene: TRBJ1-6
D gene: -
V gene: TRBV2
clone size: once

CDR3 DNA: TGTGCCAGCAGCTTGGAGATAAACATTGAAGCTTTCTTT
CDR3 protein: CASSLEINIEAFF
J gene: TRBJ1-1
D gene: -
V gene: TRBV5-4
clone size: -

CDR3 DNA: TGTGCCAGCAGCACCGGGACAGGAGTGTCCCGCTCCTACAATGAGCAGTTCTTC
CDR3 protein: CASSTGTGVSRSYNEQFF
J gene: TRBJ2-1
D gene: TRBD1
V gene: TRBV7-9
clone size: -

CDR3 DNA: TGTGCCACCAGACCGCCCGGGTCCCGCACTGAAGCTTTCTTT
CDR3 protein: CATRPPGSRTEAFF
J gene: TRBJ1-1
D gene: -
V gene: TRBV24-1
clone size: once

CDR3 DNA: TGTGCCAGCAGCTCCGGACAGGGGGCCGGCTATGGCTACACCTTC
CDR3 protein: CASSSGQGAGYGYTF
J gene: TRBJ1-2
D gene: TRBD1
V gene: TRBV5-4
clone size: -